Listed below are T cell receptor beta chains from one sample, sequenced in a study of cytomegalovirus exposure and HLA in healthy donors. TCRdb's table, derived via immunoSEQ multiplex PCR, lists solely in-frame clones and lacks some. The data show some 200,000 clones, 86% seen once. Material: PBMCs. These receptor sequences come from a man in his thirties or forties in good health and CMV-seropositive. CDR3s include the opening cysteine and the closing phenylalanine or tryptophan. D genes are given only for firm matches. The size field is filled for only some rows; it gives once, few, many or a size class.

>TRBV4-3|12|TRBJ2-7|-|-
TGCGCCAGCAGCCCGGGGGTTGGCGAGCAGTACTTC
CASSPGVGEQYF
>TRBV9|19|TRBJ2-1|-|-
TGTGCCAGCAGCGTAGCAAACTCCCTAGGCCGTGTCGGAGGCAATGAGCAGTTCTTC
CASSVANSLGRVGGNEQFF
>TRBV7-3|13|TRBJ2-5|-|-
TGTGCCAGCAGCTTAACGACAGTGGAGACCCAGTACTTC
CASSLTTVETQYF
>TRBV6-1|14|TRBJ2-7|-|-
TGTGCCAGCAGCTCCCCGGCAGACTCCTACGAGCAGTACTTC
CASSSPADSYEQYF
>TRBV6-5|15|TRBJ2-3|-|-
TGTGCCAGCAGTTACAACTGGGGAGGCACAGATACGCAGTATTTT
CASSYNWGGTDTQYF
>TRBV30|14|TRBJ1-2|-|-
TGTGCCTGGAGCGGGCGGCGGACGAACTATGGCTACACCTTC
CAWSGRRTNYGYTF
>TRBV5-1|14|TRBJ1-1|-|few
TGCGCCAGCAGCTTTATGTCCGTGAACACTGAAGCTTTCTTT
CASSFMSVNTEAFF
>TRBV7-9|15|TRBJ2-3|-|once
TGTGCCAGCAGCTTCACGGGCGGGCCCACAGATACGCAGTATTTT
CASSFTGGPTDTQYF
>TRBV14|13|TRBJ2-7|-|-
TGTGCCAGCAGCTCAGGGTTGACCTACGAGCAGTACTTC
CASSSGLTYEQYF
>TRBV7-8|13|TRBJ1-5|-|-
TGTGCCAGCAGCTTAGTCAGCAATCAGCCCCAGCATTTT
CASSLVSNQPQHF
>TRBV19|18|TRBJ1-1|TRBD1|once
TGTGCCAGTAGTTTCCTCAGTGGGACAGGGTCGGTGAACACTGAAGCTTTCTTT
CASSFLSGTGSVNTEAFF
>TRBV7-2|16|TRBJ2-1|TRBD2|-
TGTGCCAGCAGCCCACCAGGACTAGTTGCCTACAATGAGCAGTTCTTC
CASSPPGLVAYNEQFF
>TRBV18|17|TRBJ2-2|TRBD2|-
TGTGCCAGCTCGCCCATGAGCGGGGGGGCCGGAACCGGGGAGCTGTTTTTT
CASSPMSGGAGTGELFF
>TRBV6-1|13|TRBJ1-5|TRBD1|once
TGTGCCAGCAGATCCACAGGGGTCCAGCCCCAGCATTTT
CASRSTGVQPQHF
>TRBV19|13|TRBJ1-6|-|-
TGTGCCAGTAGTATAGTGGGGTATTCACCCCTCCACTTT
CASSIVGYSPLHF
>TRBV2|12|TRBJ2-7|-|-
TGTGCCAGCAGTACCGATTCCTACGAGCAGTACTTC
CASSTDSYEQYF
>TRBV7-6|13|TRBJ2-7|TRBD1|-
TGTGCCAGCAGCTTAGCGACAGGGGTGGAGCAGTACTTC
CASSLATGVEQYF
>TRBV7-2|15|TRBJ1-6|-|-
TGTGCCAGCAGCTCACAGGGAGGTTACGATTCACCCCTCCACTTT
CASSSQGGYDSPLHF
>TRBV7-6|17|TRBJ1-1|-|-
TGTGCCAGCAGCTTAAGTCGCGCAGGGGCAATTAACACTGAAGCTTTCTTT
CASSLSRAGAINTEAFF
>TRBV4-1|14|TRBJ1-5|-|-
TGCGCCAGCAGCCAAGTCCCCCGAAATCAGCCCCAGCATTTT
CASSQVPRNQPQHF